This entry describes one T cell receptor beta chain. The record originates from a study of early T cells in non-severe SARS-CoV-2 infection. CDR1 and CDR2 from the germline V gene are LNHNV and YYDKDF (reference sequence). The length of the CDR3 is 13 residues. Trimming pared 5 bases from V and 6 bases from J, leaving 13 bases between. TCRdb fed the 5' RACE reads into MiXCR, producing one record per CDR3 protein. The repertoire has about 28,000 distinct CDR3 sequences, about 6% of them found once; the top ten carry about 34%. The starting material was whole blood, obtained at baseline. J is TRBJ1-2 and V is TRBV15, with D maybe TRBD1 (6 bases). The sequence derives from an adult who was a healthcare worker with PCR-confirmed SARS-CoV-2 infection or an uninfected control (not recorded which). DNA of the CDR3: TGTGCCACCAGCTCGGAAAGGGGGGATGGCTACACCTTC. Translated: CATSSERGDGYTF.